What follows are 14 T cell receptor beta chains derived from one specimen sequenced in a study of T cells in Graves' hyperthyroidism and ophthalmopathy. TCR beta CDR3 sequences were amplified from RNA transcripts. HTBI primers drove first-round RT-PCR of the TCR CDR3. Each CDR3 protein is one row after TCRdb ran MiXCR on the multiplex PCR reads. This sample yields roughly 720,000 distinct CDR3 sequences, of which roughly 17% are seen a single time; around 16% belongs to the top ten. Sequencing input: blood. The receptor set was obtained from a man between 50 and 59 years old with Graves' hyperthyroidism.

This rearrangement joins TRBV7-3 to TRBJ2-1, with D perhaps being TRBD1 or TRBD2 (5 bases each). The CDR3 is made up of 15 amino acids. V dropped 5 bases and J dropped 2 bases, with 13 bases sitting between them. The germline gives CDR1 SGHTA, CDR2 FQGTGA. The chain's CDR3 is CASSIRDRAYNEQFF. In DNA, the CDR3 is TGTGCCAGCAGCATTCGGGACCGGGCCTACAATGAGCAGTTCTTC.

In its sample, this clonotype was seen many times. The chain carries TRBV10-3 and TRBJ1-4; TRBD1 matches at 7 bases. The length of the CDR3 is 14 residues. Germline lookup yields CDR1 ENHRY and CDR2 SYGVKD. The junction had 7 bases not matched to a gene; V was cut back by 6 bases and J by 6 bases. In DNA, the CDR3 is TGTGCCATCAGAGGGGACAGAACAGATGAAAAACTGTTTTTT. Its protein is CAIRGDRTDEKLFF.

This clonotype was counted many times. The V and J genes are TRBV9 and TRBJ1-4, with 7 bases fitting TRBD1. The CDR3 has 14 amino acids. Germline V gene sequence: CDR1 SGDLS, CDR2 YYNGEE. V dropped 4 bases and J dropped 8; count of bases not matched to a gene: 8. The DNA for the CDR3 is TGTGCCAGCAGCCCTACGGGACAGACGGAAAAACTGTTTTTT. Amino acids: CASSPTGQTEKLFF.

As concerns this clonotype: A read error is possible here, since a much larger clone lies one base away. The chain links TRBV28 to TRBJ1-1; no definite D call. Germline V gives CDR1 MDHEN, CDR2 SYDVKM. Trimming stripped 10 bases from V and 2 bases from J, with 14 bases between. CDR3 size: 13 residues. CDR3 in amino acids: CATHWTINTEAFF. In DNA form, the CDR3 reads TGTGCCACCCACTGGACCATTAACACTGAAGCTTTCTTT.

The CDR3: CASSPPPPLGGLDEKLFF. In DNA form, the CDR3 reads TGTGCCAGCAGTCCCCCGCCCCCCCTGGGGGGGCTGGATGAAAAACTGTTTTTT. This sequence joins TRBV28 and TRBJ1-4, with D possibly TRBD1 on 6 matching bases. Germline CDR1 MDHEN, CDR2 SYDVKM. V shed 5 bases and J shed 6 bases, with 25 bases lying between them. The CDR3 length is 18 residues.

This clonotype was picked up many times. The chain links TRBV29-1 to TRBJ2-3; 10 positions agree with TRBD2. CDR1 SQVTM and CDR2 ANQGSEA come from the germline V gene. Losses at the gene ends were 4 bases for V and 2 bases for J; bases not matched to a gene: 3. The CDR3 consists of 14 residues. Written as DNA, the CDR3 is TGCAGCGTTGGGACTAGCGGTCACACAGATACGCAGTATTTT. It codes for CSVGTSGHTDTQYF.

This clonotype turned up a few times. The gene calls are TRBV20-1 and TRBJ2-2; 8 positions match TRBD1. Unmatched junction bases numbered 8, after V lost 5 bases and J lost 6 bases. CDR1 is DFQATT, CDR2 SNEGSKA, per germline (reference sequence). The CDR3 runs to 14 residues. Written as DNA, the CDR3 is TGCAGTGCTCAAAGGACAGGGATACCCGGGGAGCTGTTTTTT. Translation gives CSAQRTGIPGELFF.

The chain employs TRBV20-1 and TRBJ1-2; 7 nucleotides agree with TRBD1. From germline, CDR1 is DFQATT and CDR2 SNEGSKA (reference sequence). The CDR3 runs to 15 residues. Losses at the gene ends were 6 bases for V and 8 bases for J; bases not matched to a gene: 18. CDR3 residues: CSALIRGLLLGGYTF. CDR3 nucleotides: TGCAGTGCCCTAATTAGGGGGCTCCTCCTTGGGGGCTACACCTTC.

This clonotype showed up many times. This chain joins TRBV7-2 and TRBJ1-1, with D possibly matching TRBD1 (5 bases). The germline CDR1 and CDR2 sequences are SGHTA and FQGNSA. This CDR3 spans 14 amino acids. The germline V and J ends were trimmed by 5 bases and 3 bases, with 13 bases remaining between them. The CDR3 DNA follows: TGTGCCAGCAGCCAAATTGGGACGGACACTGAAGCTTTCTTT. It is translated as CASSQIGTDTEAFF.

This clonotype was detected many times. The chain combines TRBV18 with TRBJ2-2; D not resolved. CDR3 length: 13 residues. From germline, CDR1 is KGHSH and CDR2 LQKENI. Trimming left V 5 bases short and J 5 bases short, with 9 bases between. CDR3 loop: CASSARETGELFF. As DNA, the CDR3 is TGTGCCAGCTCAGCAAGGGAAACCGGGGAGCTGTTTTTT.

J is TRBJ2-3 and V is TRBV19, with D possibly TRBD2 on 6 matching bases. V was trimmed by 4 bases and J by 6 bases, leaving 11 bases between them. The CDR3 is 13 amino acids. Germline V lookup: CDR1 LNHDA, CDR2 SQIVND (reference sequence). CDR3 region: CASSNRRGDTQYF. The CDR3 bases are TGTGCCAGTAGTAATCGGCGGGGTGATACGCAGTATTTT.

The chain joins TRBV28 to TRBJ2-1, with 7 nucleotides matching TRBD2. The V segment lost 3 bases and the J segment 4 bases; nucleotides outside the gene matches: 9. Germline V gene sequence: CDR1 MDHEN, CDR2 SYDVKM. The CDR3 spans 16 residues. CDR3 DNA sequence: TGTGCCAGCAGTTTCGGGGCGGGAGACTTATACAATGAGCAGTTCTTC. Its translation: CASSFGAGDLYNEQFF.

This clonotype was observed a few times. CDR3 amino acids: CASTPAVIGTYNEQFF. DNA of the CDR3: TGTGCCAGCACTCCCGCCGTGATTGGGACCTACAATGAGCAGTTCTTC. V usage is TRBV3-1 and J usage is TRBJ2-1; D unresolved. Trimming removed 7 bases at V and 2 bases at J, with 18 bases between. The CDR3 extends over 16 amino acids. The germline CDR1 and CDR2 sequences are LGHDT and YNNKEL (reference sequence).

V gene TRBV18 combines with J gene TRBJ1-4, with 9 bases identical to TRBD1. Germline values: CDR1 KGHSH, CDR2 LQKENI. The V and J ends lost 1 base and 8 bases, in that order; junction bases with no gene match: 8. The CDR3 runs to 16 residues. The CDR3 here is CASSPLQTGGLEKLFF. As DNA, the CDR3 is TGTGCCAGCTCACCACTCCAGACAGGGGGACTCGAAAAACTGTTTTTT.